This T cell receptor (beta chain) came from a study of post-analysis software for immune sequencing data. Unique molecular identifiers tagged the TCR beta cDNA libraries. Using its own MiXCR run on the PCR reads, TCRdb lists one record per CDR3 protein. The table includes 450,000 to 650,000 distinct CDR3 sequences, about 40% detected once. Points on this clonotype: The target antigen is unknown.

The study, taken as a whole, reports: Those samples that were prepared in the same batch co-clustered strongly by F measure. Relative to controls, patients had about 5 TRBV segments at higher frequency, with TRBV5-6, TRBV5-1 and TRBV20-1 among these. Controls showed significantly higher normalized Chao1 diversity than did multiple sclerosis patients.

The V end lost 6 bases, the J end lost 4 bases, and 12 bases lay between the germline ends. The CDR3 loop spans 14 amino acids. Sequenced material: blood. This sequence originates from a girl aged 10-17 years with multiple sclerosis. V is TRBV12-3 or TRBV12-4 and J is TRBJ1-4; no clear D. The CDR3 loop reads CASRPLEGNEKLFF. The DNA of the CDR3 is TGTGCCAGCAGACCCCTTGAGGGTAATGAAAAACTGTTTTTT.